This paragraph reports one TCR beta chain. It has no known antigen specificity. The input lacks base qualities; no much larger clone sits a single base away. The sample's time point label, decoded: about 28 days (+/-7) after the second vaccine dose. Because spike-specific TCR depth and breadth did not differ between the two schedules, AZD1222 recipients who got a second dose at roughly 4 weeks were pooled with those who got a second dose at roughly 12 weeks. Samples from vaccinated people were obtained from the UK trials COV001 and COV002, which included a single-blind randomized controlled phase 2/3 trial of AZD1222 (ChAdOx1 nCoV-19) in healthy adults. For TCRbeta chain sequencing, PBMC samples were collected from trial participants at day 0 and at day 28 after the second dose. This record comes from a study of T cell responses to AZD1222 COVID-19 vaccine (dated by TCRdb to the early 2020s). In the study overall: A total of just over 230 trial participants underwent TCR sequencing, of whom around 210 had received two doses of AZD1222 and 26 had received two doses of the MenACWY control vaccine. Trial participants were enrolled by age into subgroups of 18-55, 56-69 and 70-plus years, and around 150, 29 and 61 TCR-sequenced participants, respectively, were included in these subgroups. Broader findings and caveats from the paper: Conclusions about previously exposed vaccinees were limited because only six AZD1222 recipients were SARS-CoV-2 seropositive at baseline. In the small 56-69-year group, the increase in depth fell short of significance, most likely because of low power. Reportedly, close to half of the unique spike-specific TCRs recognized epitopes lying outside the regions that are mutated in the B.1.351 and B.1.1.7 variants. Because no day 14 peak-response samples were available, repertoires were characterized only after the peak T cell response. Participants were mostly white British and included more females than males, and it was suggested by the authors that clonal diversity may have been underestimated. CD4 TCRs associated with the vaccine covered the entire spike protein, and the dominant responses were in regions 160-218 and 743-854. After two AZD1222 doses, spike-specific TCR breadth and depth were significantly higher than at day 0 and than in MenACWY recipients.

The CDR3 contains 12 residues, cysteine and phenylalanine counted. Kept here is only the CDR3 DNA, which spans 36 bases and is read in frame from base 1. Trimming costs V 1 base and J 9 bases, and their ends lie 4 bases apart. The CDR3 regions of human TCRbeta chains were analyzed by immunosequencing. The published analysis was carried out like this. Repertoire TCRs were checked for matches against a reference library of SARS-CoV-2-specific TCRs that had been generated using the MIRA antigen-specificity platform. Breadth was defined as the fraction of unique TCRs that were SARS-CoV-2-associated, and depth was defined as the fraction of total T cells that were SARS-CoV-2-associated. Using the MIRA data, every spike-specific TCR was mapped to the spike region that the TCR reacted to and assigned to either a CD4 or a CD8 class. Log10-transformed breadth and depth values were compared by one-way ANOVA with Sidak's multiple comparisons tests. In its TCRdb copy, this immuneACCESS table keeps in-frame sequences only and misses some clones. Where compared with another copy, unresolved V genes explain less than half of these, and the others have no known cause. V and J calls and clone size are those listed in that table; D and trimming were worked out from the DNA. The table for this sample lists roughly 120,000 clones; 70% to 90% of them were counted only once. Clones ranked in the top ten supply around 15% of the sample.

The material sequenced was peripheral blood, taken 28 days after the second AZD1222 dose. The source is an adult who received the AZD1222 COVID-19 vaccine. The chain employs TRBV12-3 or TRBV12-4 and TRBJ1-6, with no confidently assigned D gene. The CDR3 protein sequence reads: CASSLEGSPLHF. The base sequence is TGTGCCAGCAGTTTAGAGGGTTCACCCCTCCACTTT.